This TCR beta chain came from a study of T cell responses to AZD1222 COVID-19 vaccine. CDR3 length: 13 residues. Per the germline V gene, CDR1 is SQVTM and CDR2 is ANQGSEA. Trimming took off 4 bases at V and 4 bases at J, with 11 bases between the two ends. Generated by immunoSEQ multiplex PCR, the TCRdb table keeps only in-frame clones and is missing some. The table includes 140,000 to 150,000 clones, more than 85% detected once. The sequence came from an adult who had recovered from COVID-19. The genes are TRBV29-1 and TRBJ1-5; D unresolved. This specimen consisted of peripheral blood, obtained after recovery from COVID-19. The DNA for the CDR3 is TGCAGCGTTGGGGTTGGGAGAAATCAGCCCCAGCATTTT. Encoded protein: CSVGVGRNQPQHF.